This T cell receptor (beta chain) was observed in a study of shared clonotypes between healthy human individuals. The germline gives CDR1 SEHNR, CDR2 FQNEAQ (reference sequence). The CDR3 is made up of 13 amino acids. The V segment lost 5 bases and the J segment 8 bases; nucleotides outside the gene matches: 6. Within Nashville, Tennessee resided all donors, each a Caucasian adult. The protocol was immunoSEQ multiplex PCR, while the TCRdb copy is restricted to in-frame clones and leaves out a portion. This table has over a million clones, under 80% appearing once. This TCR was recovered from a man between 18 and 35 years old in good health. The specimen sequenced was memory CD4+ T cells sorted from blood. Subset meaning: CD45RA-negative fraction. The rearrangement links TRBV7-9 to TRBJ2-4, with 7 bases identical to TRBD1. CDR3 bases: TGTGCCAGCAGCCTAAATACAGGGGACATTCAGTACTTC. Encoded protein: CASSLNTGDIQYF.